The 20 T cell receptor beta chains below come from one sample, sequenced in a study of immune aging and cytomegalovirus after organ transplant. Time point: five sample-tagged time points from pre-transplant (day -1) to day 368 post-transplant, pooled. BD Rhapsody targeted mRNA and AbSeq chemistry was used for microwell cell capture and library preparation. From the single-cell sequencing reads, TCRdb called clonotypes with MiXCR, one entry per CDR3 protein. The repertoire holds roughly 23,000 distinct CDR3 sequences, with just over 35% as singletons. Their cognate antigens are unknown. This material consisted of CMV peptide-activated CD4+ and CD8+ T cells sorted from blood, taken at five time points, pooled. Subset reported: sorted CD8+CD137+ and CD4+CD154+ T cells after roughly 13 h CMV IE-1 peptide stimulation. The receptors were gathered from a female donor who had a heart transplant and CMV viremia.

This clonotype counts as medium-sized. The chain joins TRBV2 to TRBJ1-6, with D hard to call. The CDR3 consists of 15 residues. Per germline, CDR1 SNHLY and CDR2 FYNNEI. V was trimmed by 6 bases and J by 7 bases, leaving 16 bases between them. The CDR3 is CASSEEGTGNSPLHF. CDR3 DNA: TGTGCCAGCAGCGAGGAGGGTACGGGGAATTCACCCCTCCACTTT.

This clonotype appeared a few times. The V gene is TRBV28, the J gene TRBJ2-3; D could derive from TRBD1 or TRBD2 (5 bases each). The CDR3 consists of 16 residues. In germline, CDR1 is MDHEN, CDR2 SYDVKM. Trimming took off 2 bases at V and 9 bases at J, with 21 bases between the two ends. The DNA of the CDR3 is TGTGCCAGCAGTTTAGCTTCGGCTGGGACGGGCAGGACGCAGTATTTT. Its protein is CASSLASAGTGRTQYF. Based on the CDR3 plus reference TRBV28 and TRBJ2-3, the full variable domain is DVKVTQSSRYLVKRTGEKVFLECVQDMDHENMFWYRQDPGLGLRLIYFSYDVKMKEKGDIPEGYSVSREKKERFSLILESASTNQTSMYLCASSLASAGTGRTQYFGPGTRLTVL.

This clonotype came up a few times. This may be a read error: a much more frequent sequence differs by one nucleotide. V usage is TRBV20-1 and J usage is TRBJ1-5; D tentatively fits TRBD1 or TRBD2 (5 bases each). Gene TRBJ2-3 matches the end of the DNA better, so the J call may be wrong. CDR3 length equals 12 residues. Germline lookup yields CDR1 DFQATT and CDR2 SNEGSKA (reference sequence). The CDR3 DNA reads TGCAGTGCTAGACGGGGCAATCAGCCCCAGTATTTT. It is translated as CSARRGNQPQYF.

This clonotype occurred many times. A read error may explain this, as a much larger clone is one base away. The CDR3 DNA is TGTGCCAACAGTTTTACGGGACAGGGGAATTCACCCCTCCACTTT. Translation gives CANSFTGQGNSPLHF. The chain couples TRBV12-3 or TRBV12-4 to TRBJ1-6; 10 bases line up with TRBD1. CDR3 length: 15 amino acids.

The chain links TRBV24-1 to TRBJ2-1, with D perhaps matching TRBD2 (6 bases). Trimming took 4 bases from V and 8 from J, leaving 11 bases between them. CDR1 and CDR2 (germline): KGHDR, SFDVKD. This CDR3 has 13 residues. The CDR3 reads CATSEGGTDEQFF. In DNA, the CDR3 is TGTGCCACCAGTGAAGGAGGGACCGATGAGCAGTTCTTC.

The chain is built from TRBV19 and TRBJ2-5; no definite D call. CDR1 and CDR2 (germline): LNHDA, SQIVND (reference sequence). This CDR3 has 14 residues. V lost 6 bases and J lost 4, with 15 bases in between. CDR3 DNA: TGTGCCAGTAGCAAAGACGGCGAACGAGAGACCCAGTACTTC. Protein product: CASSKDGERETQYF.

The CDR3 loop is CASSGPAQGLTDEQYF. The DNA of the CDR3 is TGTGCCAGCAGCGGACCTGCCCAGGGGCTTACCGACGAGCAGTACTTC. This chain uses TRBV9 with TRBJ2-7; tentatively, D is TRBD1 (6 bases). CDR3 length equals 16 residues. Germline CDR1 reads SGDLS; CDR2 reads YYNGEE. Trimming took 3 bases from V and 5 from J, leaving 21 bases between them. The whole variable domain, remainder taken from reference TRBV9 and TRBJ2-7, is DSGVTQTPKHLITATGQRVTLRCSPRSGDLSVYWYQQSLDQGLQFLIQYYNGEERAKGNILERFSAQQFPDLHSELNLSSLELGDSALYFCASSGPAQGLTDEQYFGPGTRLTVT.

This clonotype was picked up a small number of times. V usage is TRBV5-1 and J usage is TRBJ1-1; unclear D gene. Per the germline V gene, CDR1 is SGHRS and CDR2 is YFSETQ. V dropped 2 bases and J dropped 2 bases, with 10 bases sitting between them. The CDR3 totals 14 residues. The CDR3 loop is CASSFNTENTEAFF. The CDR3 DNA follows: TGCGCCAGCAGCTTCAACACGGAAAACACTGAAGCTTTCTTT. The variable domain in full, completed from reference TRBV5-1 and TRBJ1-1, reads KAGVTQTPRYLIKTRGQQVTLSCSPISGHRSVSWYQQTPGQGLQFLFEYFSETQRNKGNFPGRFSGRQFSNSRSEMNVSTLELGDSALYLCASSFNTENTEAFFGQGTRLTVV.

About this clonotype itself: The final CDR3 position lacks the conserved phenylalanine or tryptophan, pointing to a likely read error. In DNA, the CDR3 is TGTGCCAGCAGCTCCCGGTTCCTCTCCTACGAGCAGTACCTC. As protein: CASSSRFLSYEQYL. The V gene is TRBV11-2, the J gene TRBJ2-7, with no clear D. V lost 4 bases and J 0 bases, leaving 10 bases between the germline ends. CDR1 and CDR2 (germline): SGHAT, FQNNGV. The CDR3 spans 14 residues.

This clonotype was found many times. This may come from a read error, since a much larger clone is one base off. This chain joins TRBV6-5 and TRBJ2-2; D perhaps matches TRBD2 (6 bases). The V gene's germline CDR1 is MNHEY and CDR2 SVGAGI. This CDR3 comprises 16 residues. Written as DNA, the CDR3 is TGTGCCAGCGGTTATAAAGGCGGGGCTCACACCGGGGGGCTGTTTTTT. Its translation: CASGYKGGAHTGGLFF.

The chain links TRBV4-3 to TRBJ1-5, with D hard to call. The CDR3 runs 14 residues. The germline V and J ends were trimmed by 0 bases and 7 bases, with 10 bases remaining between them. Germline loops: CDR1 LGHNA, CDR2 YSLEER. The CDR3 spells CASSQELAGQPQHF. CDR3 DNA: TGCGCCAGCAGCCAAGAATTAGCGGGACAGCCCCAGCATTTT.

A word on this clonotype: This likely comes from a read error, as the CDR3 has no conserved phenylalanine or tryptophan at its end. V and J are TRBV7-9 and TRBJ1-5; D is uncertain. This CDR3 comprises 13 residues. Deletions cut 1 base from V and 4 bases from J, with 5 bases between. The germline V gene encodes CDR1 SEHNR and CDR2 FQNEAQ (reference sequence). The CDR3 nucleotides read TGTGCCAGCAGCTTAGATGAGAATCAGCCCCAGCATTCT. Residues: CASSLDENQPQHS.

This chain uses TRBV4-1 with TRBJ1-3, with D hard to call. Germline CDR1 reads MGHRA; CDR2 reads YSYEKL. V lost 0 bases to trimming and J lost 4 bases, with 13 bases between them. The CDR3 spans 16 residues. The DNA of the CDR3 is TGCGCCAGCAGCCAAGATGCGGCCTATGGGGGAAACACCATATATTTT. Encoded protein: CASSQDAAYGGNTIYF.

In its sample, this clonotype was seen many times. This may be a read error, as it is one base from a much larger clone. The chain couples TRBV6-1 to TRBJ1-2, with D perhaps TRBD1 (6 bases). CDR1 is MNHNS, CDR2 SASEGT, per germline. CDR3 length equals 13 residues. The CDR3 protein is CASTWDIPYGYAF. The CDR3 DNA reads TGTGCCAGCACATGGGACATTCCCTATGGCTACGCCTTC.

This sequence joins TRBV20-1 and TRBJ2-7; D perhaps matches TRBD1 (7 bases). V was shortened by 1 base and J by 3 bases, with 10 bases between the two germline ends. Germline V gives CDR1 DFQATT, CDR2 SNEGSKA (reference sequence). The CDR3 is 13 residues long. The chain's CDR3 is CSARGQGGYEQYV. As DNA, the CDR3 is TGCAGTGCTAGAGGACAGGGAGGCTACGAGCAGTACGTC.

This clonotype was seen only a few times. This rearrangement joins TRBV5-1 to TRBJ1-1; TRBD1 matches 7 bases. The CDR3 covers 14 residues. J lost 5 bases, V lost 5 bases, and 9 bases had no gene match. Looked up from germline, CDR1 is SGHRS and CDR2 is YFSETQ. CDR3 loop: CASSGTVEWTEAFF. CDR3 nucleotides: TGCGCCAGCAGTGGGACAGTGGAGTGGACTGAAGCTTTCTTT.

V usage is TRBV12-3 or TRBV12-4 and J usage is TRBJ1-4; 8 positions agree with TRBD1. Unmatched junction bases numbered 10, after V lost 3 bases and J lost 7 bases. The CDR3 totals 16 residues. The chain's CDR3 is CASSLGRGQVGEKLFF. The CDR3 region has the DNA TGTGCCAGCAGTTTGGGCAGGGGGCAGGTTGGTGAAAAACTGTTTTTT.

The CDR3 bases are TGTGCCAGCAGCTTCAACAGGGTGGAGACTGAAGCTTTCTTT. It encodes CASSFNRVETEAFF. The V and J genes are TRBV5-8 and TRBJ1-1; tentative D call: TRBD1 (6 bases). The ends were cut back, 2 bases at V and 5 bases at J, with 13 bases in the middle. This CDR3 is built from 14 residues. Germline lookup yields CDR1 SGHTS and CDR2 YDEGEE.

This clonotype is labeled as large (0.1 to 1%). The chain recombines TRBV5-1 with TRBJ2-7; D is ambiguous. Trimming removed 1 base from V and 3 bases from J, with 11 bases in between. This CDR3 is built from 14 residues. In germline, CDR1 is SGHRS, CDR2 YFSETQ. The CDR3 DNA is TGCGCCAGCAGCTTGCCATCCTCGAACTACGAGCAGTACTTC. It encodes CASSLPSSNYEQYF.

This clonotype was counted between two and nine times. The genes are TRBV11-2 and TRBJ2-5; no firm D call. V was trimmed by 3 bases and J by 5 bases, leaving 4 bases between them. Germline V lookup: CDR1 SGHAT, CDR2 FQNNGV. This CDR3 contains 11 residues. The CDR3 region is CASSFGETQYF. CDR3 in DNA: TGTGCCAGCAGCTTTGGGGAGACCCAGTACTTC.